This T cell receptor (beta chain) was retrieved from a study of T cell responses to AZD1222 COVID-19 vaccine (dated by TCRdb to about 2021). For the study in its entirety: AZD1222 recipients with second doses at about 4 weeks or about 12 weeks were pooled, because spike-specific TCR depth and breadth did not differ between schedules. Trial participants were enrolled by age into 18-55, 56-69 and 70-plus year subgroups, with about 150, 28 and 57 TCR-sequenced participants respectively. TCR sequencing covered 233 trial participants: 200 to 220 given two doses of AZD1222 and 26 given two doses of MenACWY control vaccine.

The sample's time point label, in plain terms: baseline before first vaccination. Vaccinee samples came from UK trials COV001 and COV002, including a single-blind randomized controlled phase 2/3 trial of AZD1222 (ChAdOx1 nCoV-19) in healthy adults. For TCRbeta chain sequencing, PBMC samples were collected from trial participants at day 0 and at day 28 after the second dose. According to the germline V gene, CDR1 reads MGHRA and CDR2 reads YSYEKL. Counted from cysteine to phenylalanine, this CDR3 has 15 amino acids. Solely the CDR3 DNA is kept, with 45 bases framed from the first base. Between the V and J ends, shortened by 1 base and 0 bases respectively, the junction contains 9 bases. The CDR3 regions of human TCRbeta chains were subjected to immunosequencing. As for how the authors treated the data: Repertoire TCRs were checked for matches against a reference library of SARS-CoV-2-specific TCRs that had been generated using the MIRA antigen-specificity platform. Breadth was defined as the fraction of unique TCRs that were SARS-CoV-2-associated. Depth was defined as the fraction of total T cells that were SARS-CoV-2-associated. Using the MIRA data, every spike-specific TCR was mapped to the spike region that the TCR reacted to and assigned to either a CD4 or a CD8 class. Log10-transformed breadth and depth values were compared by one-way ANOVA with Sidak's multiple comparisons tests. Not all clones reach the TCRdb copy of this immuneACCESS table, which keeps in-frame sequences only. Checked studies attribute under half of the gap to unresolved V genes and leave the rest unexplained. The V and J calls and the clone size are those of that table, but D and trimming were determined from the DNA. The sample yields about 120,000 clones; roughly 90% were counted once. 6.5% to 9% of the sample is in the top ten clones.

Summary of the overall study and its limitations: Conclusions about previously exposed vaccinees are limited because only six or seven AZD1222 recipients were SARS-CoV-2 seropositive at baseline. Most participants were white British and females outnumbered males, and the authors suggested that clonal diversity may have been underestimated. After two AZD1222 doses, both the breadth and the depth of spike-specific TCRs were significantly higher than at day 0 and than in MenACWY recipients. Because no samples from the day 14 peak response were available, repertoires could be characterized only after the peak T cell response. Reportedly, close to half of the unique spike-specific TCRs recognized epitopes lying outside the regions that are mutated in the B.1.351 and B.1.1.7 variants. The vaccine-associated CD4 TCRs covered the entire spike protein, and the dominant responses fell in regions 160-218 and 743-854. In the small 56-69-year group, the increase in depth fell short of significance, most likely because of low power.

A note on this clone: Its recognized antigen is unknown. No base quality values were provided; no much bigger clone lies one nucleotide off.

This sequence was found in an adult in good health. The sequence is built from TRBV4-1 and TRBJ1-1, with the D gene not confidently named. Specimen: peripheral blood, collected on day 0 of AZD1222 vaccination. The sequenced DNA: TGCGCCAGCAGCCAAGGTCCCCAAGTGAACACTGAAGCTTTCTTT. It translates as CASSQGPQVNTEAFF.